Listed here are 2 T cell receptor beta chains from one sample, sequenced in a study of T-cell reconstitution after alpha-beta-depleted transplantation in children listed by TCRdb under 2016. What the treatment or condition label conveys for this sample: allogeneic hematopoietic cell transplantation with graft depleted of TCRalphabeta T cells and CD19 B cells. Library method: PCR. The sample was run on an Illumina HiSeq 2500. To normalize quantification of the TCRbeta repertoire, the TCR libraries were built with molecular barcoding that relied on unique molecular identifiers. TCRdb reran the public reads through fastp at Q25 and MiXCR, keeping productive beta chains. Here each entry gathers all rows of one CDR3 protein and keeps the most common genes and DNA. This sample is represented by a few hundred thousand distinct CDR3 sequences; over 25% of them were singletons. Approximately 39% of the sample comes from the top ten.

The sequencing used PBMCs, collected before TCRalphabeta/CD19-depleted stem cell transplant. Every receptor here comes from a boy younger than two with Wiskott-Aldrich syndrome, due to receive a stem cell transplant.

Here the CDR3 reads CASSPAGAYNEQFF. In nucleotides, the CDR3 is TGTGCCAGCAGTCCAGCGGGAGCTTACAATGAGCAGTTCTTC. The chain has TRBV6-1 and TRBJ2-1; 8 nucleotides line up with TRBD2. Germline loops: CDR1 MNHNS, CDR2 SASEGT. The junction had 4 bases not matched to a gene; V was cut back by 5 bases and J by 4 bases. This CDR3 region has 14 residues.

This clonotype was detected a few times. The gene calls are TRBV10-2 and TRBJ2-5; 13 nucleotides line up with TRBD2. Germline-derived CDR1 and CDR2 are WSHSY and SAAADI. CDR3 length: 17 amino acids. J gave up 4 bases and V 3 bases, and 8 bases lay outside the gene matches. CDR3 DNA: TGCGCCAGCAGTGACCAAGGACTAGCGGGAGTGGTAGAGACCCAGTACTTC. As protein: CASSDQGLAGVVETQYF.